The clone carrying this T cell receptor (beta chain) showed up many times. The record originates from a study of blood T cells in healthy people across ages. Alongside a J-beta primer mix, a sample-barcoded 5' primer served in a second PCR lasting about 6 to 12 cycles. MiXCR was run by TCRdb on the 5' RACE reads, yielding one entry per CDR3 protein. There are around 1,700,000 distinct CDR3 sequences in the sample; over 25% occur only once, and roughly 8.2% lies in the top ten. The V and J ends lost 0 bases and 9 bases, in that order; junction bases with no gene match: 9. There are 16 residues in the CDR3. Germline V lookup: CDR1 SNHLY, CDR2 FYNNEI.

The sample taken for sequencing was blood. The V call is TRBV2, the J call TRBJ2-1; 9 positions match TRBD2. The TCR sequence derives from a woman aged 25-40 years in good health. The CDR3 region has the DNA TGTGCCAGCAGTGAAGCGCAGAGCGGGGGGTATGGTGAGCAGTTCTTC. Translated: CASSEAQSGGYGEQFF.